A selection of T cell receptor beta chains follows, all from one sample in a study of T-cell memory formation after mild COVID-19. From the 5' RACE reads, TCRdb called clonotypes with MiXCR, one entry per CDR3 protein. The table lists about 350,000 distinct CDR3 sequences, roughly an eighth of them singletons. The sequenced sample consisted of PBMCs or a T cell subset sorted from them (not recorded which). Source of these receptors: a man aged 18 to 29 who had mild COVID-19 (a few samples of this study predate the infection). Cell type and time point are not known. Each CDR3 is given with its conserved first and last residue. Fields, in order: clone size, CDR3 length, J gene, D gene, V gene, CDR3 DNA, CDR3 protein. A D gene is named only where the DNA matches it firmly. Clone size is given for some rows only: seen once, a few or many times, or a class if the clone is expanded.

abundance: -; len: 16; j_gene: TRBJ2-3; d_gene: -; v_gene: TRBV7-2; CDR3nt: TGTGCCAGCAGCCCCGGGGCAGGGCGGGGCACAGATACGCAGTATTTT; CDR3aa: CASSPGAGRGTDTQYF
abundance: -; len: 13; j_gene: TRBJ1-4; d_gene: TRBD1; v_gene: TRBV6-5; CDR3nt: TGTGCCAGCAAAGGACAGGGGGCGGAAAAACTGTTTTTT; CDR3aa: CASKGQGAEKLFF
abundance: -; len: 14; j_gene: TRBJ1-1; d_gene: -; v_gene: TRBV12-3/TRBV12-4; CDR3nt: TGTGCCAGCAGCGCAGGGGTTGCGAACACTGAAGCTTTCTTT; CDR3aa: CASSAGVANTEAFF
abundance: -; len: 11; j_gene: TRBJ1-2; d_gene: -; v_gene: TRBV29-1; CDR3nt: TGCAGCGTTGAATATGGACGCCGGTACACCTTC; CDR3aa: CSVEYGRRYTF
abundance: many; len: 12; j_gene: TRBJ2-3; d_gene: -; v_gene: TRBV6-5; CDR3nt: TGTGCCAGCAGTAACTGGAGGGATACGCAGTATTTT; CDR3aa: CASSNWRDTQYF
abundance: few; len: 23; j_gene: TRBJ2-5; d_gene: TRBD2; v_gene: TRBV12-3/TRBV12-4; CDR3nt: TGTGCCAGCAGATTTAGCGGGAGGGCTCCACTAGCGGGGGGAGGGAAATACCAAGAGACCCAGTACTTC; CDR3aa: CASRFSGRAPLAGGGKYQETQYF
abundance: -; len: 15; j_gene: TRBJ2-6; d_gene: -; v_gene: TRBV12-3/TRBV12-4; CDR3nt: TGTGCCAGCAGATGGGTAGGGGCCGGGGCCAACGTCCTGACTTTC; CDR3aa: CASRWVGAGANVLTF
abundance: -; len: 13; j_gene: TRBJ1-1; d_gene: -; v_gene: TRBV6-5; CDR3nt: TGTGCCAGCAGCTTTTACAGGAACACTGAAGCTTTCTTT; CDR3aa: CASSFYRNTEAFF
abundance: few; len: 14; j_gene: TRBJ2-1; d_gene: -; v_gene: TRBV12-3/TRBV12-4; CDR3nt: TGTGCCAGCAGTTTGGGGGCGACCTACAATGAGCAGTTCTTC; CDR3aa: CASSLGATYNEQFF
abundance: -; len: 13; j_gene: TRBJ1-2; d_gene: -; v_gene: TRBV30; CDR3nt: TGTGCCTGGAGGGCAGGTCCGACCTATGGCTACACCTTC; CDR3aa: CAWRAGPTYGYTF
abundance: few; len: 12; j_gene: TRBJ1-1; d_gene: -; v_gene: TRBV7-9; CDR3nt: TGTGCCAGCGGGCGGGATCTCACTGAAGCTTTCTTT; CDR3aa: CASGRDLTEAFF
abundance: many; len: 15; j_gene: TRBJ2-5; d_gene: -; v_gene: TRBV7-9; CDR3nt: TGTGCCAGCAGCTTATCCCCAGGGTACCAAGAGACCCAGTACTTC; CDR3aa: CASSLSPGYQETQYF
abundance: few; len: 13; j_gene: TRBJ1-2; d_gene: -; v_gene: TRBV5-1; CDR3nt: TGCGCCAGCAGCTTTGGCAGAGCCTATGGCTACACCTTC; CDR3aa: CASSFGRAYGYTF
abundance: -; len: 11; j_gene: TRBJ2-5; d_gene: -; v_gene: TRBV10-3; CDR3nt: TGTGCCATCAGATCACAAGAGACCCAGTACTTC; CDR3aa: CAIRSQETQYF
abundance: few; len: 13; j_gene: TRBJ2-2; d_gene: -; v_gene: TRBV27; CDR3nt: TGTGCCAGCAGTTTCTACGGCACCGGGGAGCTGTTTTTT; CDR3aa: CASSFYGTGELFF
abundance: -; len: 13; j_gene: TRBJ2-5; d_gene: -; v_gene: TRBV7-3; CDR3nt: TGTGCCAGCAGCCAATACTTTGGGGAGACCCAGTACTTC; CDR3aa: CASSQYFGETQYF
abundance: few; len: 15; j_gene: TRBJ1-5; d_gene: -; v_gene: TRBV5-5; CDR3nt: TGTGCCAGCAGCCCAAGCTCCAGGGACAATCAGCCCCAGCATTTT; CDR3aa: CASSPSSRDNQPQHF
abundance: -; len: 16; j_gene: TRBJ2-5; d_gene: -; v_gene: TRBV6-5; CDR3nt: TGTGCCAGCAGTTACTTGTCCGGGACTGCGAAAGAGACCCAGTACTTC; CDR3aa: CASSYLSGTAKETQYF
abundance: few; len: 16; j_gene: TRBJ2-6; d_gene: -; v_gene: TRBV30; CDR3nt: TGTGCCTGGGACCGGGACGGAAGCTCTGGGGCCAACGTCCTGACTTTC; CDR3aa: CAWDRDGSSGANVLTF
abundance: -; len: 14; j_gene: TRBJ2-7; d_gene: TRBD1; v_gene: TRBV29-1; CDR3nt: TGCAGCGTGGTGACAGGGGCCCTCTCCTACGAGCAGTACTTC; CDR3aa: CSVVTGALSYEQYF
abundance: -; len: 16; j_gene: TRBJ1-1; d_gene: TRBD1; v_gene: TRBV5-1; CDR3nt: TGCGCCAGCAGCTTCCCTCGGGACAGGGGGTCCACTGAAGCTTTCTTT; CDR3aa: CASSFPRDRGSTEAFF
abundance: -; len: 14; j_gene: TRBJ2-3; d_gene: TRBD1; v_gene: TRBV5-1; CDR3nt: TGCGCCAGCAGCTCTCAGGGGGCTCGGGATACGCAGTATTTT; CDR3aa: CASSSQGARDTQYF
abundance: -; len: 14; j_gene: TRBJ1-2; d_gene: -; v_gene: TRBV20-1; CDR3nt: TGCAGTGCTAGAGATCTTTCGCCGACAGCTGGCTACACCTTC; CDR3aa: CSARDLSPTAGYTF
abundance: -; len: 16; j_gene: TRBJ2-3; d_gene: TRBD1; v_gene: TRBV28; CDR3nt: TGTGCCAGCAGCCGGCCACAGGGGGTAGGCACAGATACGCAGTATTTT; CDR3aa: CASSRPQGVGTDTQYF
abundance: few; len: 14; j_gene: TRBJ2-4; d_gene: -; v_gene: TRBV27; CDR3nt: TGTGCCAGCAGTTTTGGGGGGACCAAAAACATTCAGTACTTC; CDR3aa: CASSFGGTKNIQYF
abundance: -; len: 15; j_gene: TRBJ1-4; d_gene: -; v_gene: TRBV6-5; CDR3nt: TGTGCCAGCAGTTACTATGGGACCACAGGGGAAAAACTGTTTTTT; CDR3aa: CASSYYGTTGEKLFF
abundance: -; len: 11; j_gene: TRBJ1-1; d_gene: -; v_gene: TRBV18; CDR3nt: TGTGCCAGCTCATCGACGTTCGAAGCTTTCTTT; CDR3aa: CASSSTFEAFF
abundance: -; len: 16; j_gene: TRBJ2-7; d_gene: TRBD2; v_gene: TRBV7-2; CDR3nt: TGTGCCAGCAGCCCGCGACTAGCGGGGGGGCCCCACGAGCAGTACTTC; CDR3aa: CASSPRLAGGPHEQYF
abundance: many; len: 16; j_gene: TRBJ2-1; d_gene: TRBD2; v_gene: TRBV29-1; CDR3nt: TGCAGCGTTGATGGGCTAGCGGGCAGCTCCTACAATGAGCAGTTCTTC; CDR3aa: CSVDGLAGSSYNEQFF
abundance: -; len: 16; j_gene: TRBJ1-1; d_gene: TRBD1; v_gene: TRBV7-2; CDR3nt: TGTGCCAGCAGCTTTTTTAAGCCGACAGGGGGCGGTGAAGCTTTCTTT; CDR3aa: CASSFFKPTGGGEAFF
abundance: -; len: 12; j_gene: TRBJ1-2; d_gene: -; v_gene: TRBV20-1; CDR3nt: TGCAGTGCTAGGACAGGAAACTATGGCTACACCTTC; CDR3aa: CSARTGNYGYTF
abundance: -; len: 16; j_gene: TRBJ2-3; d_gene: TRBD2; v_gene: TRBV7-2; CDR3nt: TGTGCCAGCAGCTTAGCCGGGGCGGGGGAGACAGATACGCAGTATTTT; CDR3aa: CASSLAGAGETDTQYF
abundance: -; len: 14; j_gene: TRBJ1-3; d_gene: -; v_gene: TRBV28; CDR3nt: TGTGCCAGCAGTTTGCCGAGCTCTGGAAACACCATATATTTT; CDR3aa: CASSLPSSGNTIYF
abundance: -; len: 14; j_gene: TRBJ2-3; d_gene: -; v_gene: TRBV4-1; CDR3nt: TGCGCCAGCAGCCAAGTGGCGGAATCAGATACGCAGTATTTT; CDR3aa: CASSQVAESDTQYF
abundance: -; len: 12; j_gene: TRBJ1-5; d_gene: -; v_gene: TRBV6-6; CDR3nt: TGTGCCAGCAGTTACCCCGATCAGCCCCAGCATTTT; CDR3aa: CASSYPDQPQHF
abundance: -; len: 15; j_gene: TRBJ1-5; d_gene: TRBD1; v_gene: TRBV5-1; CDR3nt: TGCGCCAGCAGTGCGAATTCAGGGGGCGATCAGCCCCAGCATTTT; CDR3aa: CASSANSGGDQPQHF
abundance: -; len: 13; j_gene: TRBJ2-3; d_gene: -; v_gene: TRBV6-4; CDR3nt: TGTGCCAGGGCCTCTCGGGAGTTAGATACGCAGTATTTT; CDR3aa: CARASRELDTQYF
abundance: few; len: 14; j_gene: TRBJ1-4; d_gene: TRBD1; v_gene: TRBV29-1; CDR3nt: TGCAGCGCGGGAGCCGGGACAGGGCAGGAAAAACTGTTTTTT; CDR3aa: CSAGAGTGQEKLFF
abundance: few; len: 14; j_gene: TRBJ2-5; d_gene: -; v_gene: TRBV6-2/TRBV6-3; CDR3nt: TGTGCCAGCAGTTACTCGGAGGGTTGGGGGACCCAGTACTTC; CDR3aa: CASSYSEGWGTQYF
abundance: -; len: 17; j_gene: TRBJ1-1; d_gene: -; v_gene: TRBV11-2; CDR3nt: TGTGCCAGCAGCTTAGTATTCACAGCCCGCGCGGACACTGAAGCTTTCTTT; CDR3aa: CASSLVFTARADTEAFF
abundance: -; len: 17; j_gene: TRBJ2-1; d_gene: TRBD2; v_gene: TRBV4-2; CDR3nt: TGTGCCAGCAGCCAAGATCTATTAGCGGGGGCGATCAATGAGCAGTTCTTC; CDR3aa: CASSQDLLAGAINEQFF
abundance: few; len: 14; j_gene: TRBJ1-2; d_gene: -; v_gene: TRBV29-1; CDR3nt: TGCAGCGTTGGCCTCCGGGGTGCAAACTATGGCTACACCTTC; CDR3aa: CSVGLRGANYGYTF
abundance: -; len: 13; j_gene: TRBJ1-6; d_gene: TRBD1; v_gene: TRBV20-1; CDR3nt: TGCAGTGCTCAGGACAGGGCGAATTCACCCCTCCACTTT; CDR3aa: CSAQDRANSPLHF
abundance: few; len: 15; j_gene: TRBJ2-2; d_gene: TRBD2; v_gene: TRBV27; CDR3nt: TGTGCCAGCAGTATCACACTAGCGGGCACCGGGGAGCTGTTTTTT; CDR3aa: CASSITLAGTGELFF
abundance: -; len: 15; j_gene: TRBJ1-1; d_gene: -; v_gene: TRBV24-1; CDR3nt: TGTGCCACCAGTGAAGGTGGGGCGGGGGGATTTGAAGCTTTCTTT; CDR3aa: CATSEGGAGGFEAFF
abundance: -; len: 19; j_gene: TRBJ2-6; d_gene: -; v_gene: TRBV15; CDR3nt: TGTGCCACCAGCAGAGATCCAGTATCTCTCAGCTCTGGGGCCAACGTCCTGACTTTC; CDR3aa: CATSRDPVSLSSGANVLTF
abundance: -; len: 15; j_gene: TRBJ2-5; d_gene: -; v_gene: TRBV7-2; CDR3nt: TGTGCCAGCAGCTTAGGGGGACTGTACCAAGAGACCCAGTACTTC; CDR3aa: CASSLGGLYQETQYF
abundance: -; len: 16; j_gene: TRBJ1-4; d_gene: -; v_gene: TRBV2; CDR3nt: TGTGCCAGCAGTGATTTAATGGGGCGACCTAATGAAAAACTGTTTTTT; CDR3aa: CASSDLMGRPNEKLFF
abundance: few; len: 16; j_gene: TRBJ1-1; d_gene: -; v_gene: TRBV7-8; CDR3nt: TGTGCCAGCAGCTTAGATTTGGGGGCGATGAACACTGAAGCTTTCTTT; CDR3aa: CASSLDLGAMNTEAFF
abundance: few; len: 13; j_gene: TRBJ2-5; d_gene: TRBD1; v_gene: TRBV12-3/TRBV12-4; CDR3nt: TGTGCCAGCAGCCCCAGGGGGAATCAGACCCAGTACTTC; CDR3aa: CASSPRGNQTQYF